A single sample gave rise to the 28 T cell receptor beta chains below, sequenced in a study of T cells after somatic rescue of genetic block. Sequencing was performed with immunoSEQ multiplex PCR; in TCRdb, only in-frame clones are kept and a portion is missing. The table has 85,000 to 90,000 clones, about nine tenths seen once. The sequencing sample was made of peripheral blood mononuclear cells (PBMCs). These receptors originate from a young woman.

The rearrangement joins TRBV7-3 to TRBJ2-3, with 11 positions matching TRBD2. Germline V CDR1 and CDR2: SGHTA, FQGTGA. CDR3 length equals 15 residues. V shed 6 bases and J 8 bases; nucleotides not matched to a gene: 10. Here the CDR3 DNA reads TGTGCCAGCAGGGCCCCGGGACTAGCGGATACTACGCAGTATTTT. It is translated as CASRAPGLADTTQYF. The full variable domain, with the rest looked up from reference TRBV7-3 and TRBJ2-3, is GAGVSQTPSNKVTEKGKYVELRCDPISGHTALYWYRQSLGQGPEFLIYFQGTGAADDSGLPNDRFFAVRPEGSVSTLKIQRTERGDSAVYLCASRAPGLADTTQYFGPGTRLTVL.

The rearrangement uses TRBV18 and TRBJ1-1, with D unclear. Germline loops: CDR1 KGHSH, CDR2 LQKENI. V was pared by 5 bases and J by 0 bases, with 10 bases between. The CDR3 spans 14 residues. This chain's CDR3 is CASSDQSLNTEAFF. CDR3 nucleotide sequence: TGTGCCAGCTCAGACCAAAGCCTGAACACTGAAGCTTTCTTT.

V is TRBV6-5 and J is TRBJ1-1; D might be TRBD1 (6 bases). This CDR3 region has 15 residues. Trimming shortened V by 0 bases and J by 4 bases, and 12 bases separated the two germline ends. Germline V gene sequence: CDR1 MNHEY, CDR2 SVGAGI. CDR3 region: CASSYSPGVGTEAFF. The CDR3 coding sequence is TGTGCCAGCAGTTACTCGCCAGGGGTAGGCACTGAAGCTTTCTTT.

The chain carries TRBV5-1 and TRBJ1-4; D is unresolved. V lost 0 bases and J lost 7, with 7 bases in between. The CDR3 sequence is 13 residues long. Germline V gives CDR1 SGHRS, CDR2 YFSETQ. DNA for the CDR3: TGCGCCAGCAGCTTGGGTGTTGGTGAAAAACTGTTTTTT. Translation: CASSLGVGEKLFF.

This clone was seen just once. This rearrangement joins TRBV7-2 to TRBJ2-1, with a tentative D call TRBD2 (6 bases). Trimming pared 0 bases from V and 0 bases from J, leaving 12 bases between. CDR3 length equals 17 residues. CDR1 is SGHTA and CDR2 is FQGNSA in the germline V gene. As DNA, the CDR3 is TGTGCCAGCAGCTTAGCCGGGACTCCTGGCTCCTACAATGAGCAGTTCTTC. Its translation is CASSLAGTPGSYNEQFF.

J is TRBJ2-1 and V is TRBV28; D gene uncertain. CDR3 length equals 15 residues. V lost 7 bases to trimming and J lost 0 bases, with 13 bases between them. The germline V gene has CDR1 MDHEN and CDR2 SYDVKM. CDR3: CASTRWAGSYNEQFF. CDR3 sequence (DNA): TGTGCCAGCACCCGGTGGGCAGGCTCCTACAATGAGCAGTTCTTC.

The V and J genes are TRBV28 and TRBJ1-3, with a weak D call TRBD1 (5 bases). This CDR3 spans 14 amino acids. V was trimmed by 2 bases and J by 6 bases, leaving 11 bases between them. CDR1 is MDHEN and CDR2 is SYDVKM in the germline V gene. For the CDR3, the DNA is TGTGCCAGCAGTTTAAGCAGGGAGGAAAACACCATATATTTT. Translated: CASSLSREENTIYF.

The chain combines TRBV28 with TRBJ2-7; 11 bases match TRBD2. In germline, CDR1 is MDHEN, CDR2 SYDVKM. V was pared by 5 bases and J by 6 bases, with 9 bases of the junction left unmatched. The CDR3 contains 15 residues. The CDR3: CASSPLPGLAAEQYF. The CDR3, as DNA: TGTGCCAGCAGTCCCCTTCCGGGACTAGCGGCCGAGCAGTACTTC.

In DNA form, the CDR3 reads TGTGCCAGCAGCTTTGGCCCCGGGGAGCTGTTTTTT. This sequence encodes CASSFGPGELFF. This chain joins TRBV7-6 and TRBJ2-2; no clear D gene. V was shortened by 3 bases and J by 6 bases, with 5 bases between the two germline ends. There are 12 residues in the CDR3. Germline V lookup: CDR1 SGHVS, CDR2 FNYEAQ.

The chain recombines TRBV2 with TRBJ2-3, with D hard to call. This CDR3 is built from 15 residues. V was shortened by 8 bases and J by 0 bases, with 15 bases between the two germline ends. Germline V gene lookup returns CDR1 SNHLY and CDR2 FYNNEI. The chain's CDR3 is CASVNTAASTDTQYF. The CDR3 DNA sequence: TGTGCCAGCGTAAATACAGCCGCTAGCACAGATACGCAGTATTTT.

The chain links TRBV7-9 to TRBJ1-2; TRBD1 is a possible D gene (5 bases). Per germline, CDR1 SEHNR and CDR2 FQNEAQ (reference sequence). Trimming took 5 bases from V and 8 from J, leaving 12 bases between them. The CDR3 contains 12 residues. The DNA of the CDR3 is TGTGCCAGCAGCCCTGGGACTATCGGCTACACCTTC. It encodes CASSPGTIGYTF.

The chain combines TRBV6-4 with TRBJ1-4; D may be TRBD1 (6 bases). Germline assignment: CDR1 MRHNA and CDR2 SNTAGT. The CDR3 has 16 amino acids. V was clipped by 10 bases and J by 2 bases, with 20 bases between them. In nucleotides, the CDR3 is TGTGCCACTACCCTTCCCCAGGGGAACACTAATGAAAAACTGTTTTTT. It is translated as CATTLPQGNTNEKLFF.

V and J are TRBV5-1 and TRBJ1-1; TRBD1 is a possible D gene (6 bases). Trimming cost V 5 bases and J 1 base, with 15 bases left between them. Germline-derived CDR1 and CDR2 are SGHRS and YFSETQ. This CDR3 spans 15 amino acids. CDR3 in DNA: TGCGCCAGCAGGCTATCTACAGGGACGAACACTGAAGCTTTCTTT. This sequence encodes CASRLSTGTNTEAFF. The full variable domain, its missing parts supplied by reference TRBV5-1 and TRBJ1-1, is KAGVTQTPRYLIKTRGQQVTLSCSPISGHRSVSWYQQTPGQGLQFLFEYFSETQRNKGNFPGRFSGRQFSNSRSEMNVSTLELGDSALYLCASRLSTGTNTEAFFGQGTRLTVV.

The chain combines TRBV4-1 with TRBJ1-1; D call uncertain. The length of the CDR3 is 16 residues. CDR1 and CDR2 (germline): MGHRA, YSYEKL. V was shortened by 0 bases and J by 1 base, with 12 bases between the two germline ends. CDR3 protein: CASSQERAAKNTEAFF. The CDR3 DNA reads as TGCGCCAGCAGCCAAGAAAGAGCCGCCAAGAACACTGAAGCTTTCTTT.

Regarding this clone: Within the sample, other DNA sequences also encode this same CDR3. The rearrangement uses TRBV5-1 and TRBJ1-3, with D unclear. CDR1 is SGHRS and CDR2 is YFSETQ in the germline V gene. The V end lost 2 bases, the J end lost 0 bases, and 9 bases lay between the germline ends. This CDR3 spans 15 amino acids. This CDR3 reads CASSLASYSGNTIYF. CDR3 bases: TGCGCCAGCAGCTTAGCGTCCTACTCTGGAAACACCATATATTTT.

The chain has TRBV6-6 and TRBJ2-7; D uncertain. This CDR3 region has 14 residues. Trimming took 4 bases from V and 3 from J, leaving 13 bases between them. CDR1 is MNHNY, CDR2 SVGAGI, per germline (reference sequence). CDR3 sequence: CASSFPGQIYEQYF. CDR3 bases: TGTGCCAGCAGTTTCCCGGGCCAAATCTACGAGCAGTACTTC.

The V gene is TRBV10-3, the J gene TRBJ1-3; D is possibly TRBD1 (5 bases). Looked up from germline, CDR1 is ENHRY and CDR2 is SYGVKD. There are 15 residues in the CDR3. V was trimmed by 5 bases and J by 2 bases, leaving 13 bases between them. The CDR3 loop reads CAISRSQGTGNTIYF. CDR3 coding DNA: TGTGCCATCAGTAGATCGCAGGGTACTGGAAACACCATATATTTT.

V usage is TRBV10-3 and J usage is TRBJ1-5, with D tentatively TRBD1 (6 bases). Germline V CDR1 and CDR2: ENHRY, SYGVKD. Trimming left V 5 bases short and J 5 bases short, with 13 bases between. CDR3 length: 14 residues. The CDR3 loop reads CAISMAGEDQPQHF. Here the CDR3 DNA reads TGTGCCATCAGTATGGCAGGGGAGGATCAGCCCCAGCATTTT.

The rearrangement joins TRBV7-9 to TRBJ2-2; 8 bases map to TRBD1. Germline V gene data show CDR1 as SEHNR and CDR2 as FQNEAQ (reference sequence). This CDR3 has 15 amino acids. V trimming: 5 bases; J trimming: 1 base; junction bases outside the gene matches: 3. The CDR3 protein is CASSGRGLNTGELFF. Written as DNA, the CDR3 is TGTGCCAGCAGCGGCAGGGGGCTGAACACCGGGGAGCTGTTTTTT.

J is TRBJ1-5 and V is TRBV27; the D gene is possibly TRBD1 (6 bases). The germline gives CDR1 MNHEY, CDR2 SMNVEV (reference sequence). The CDR3 runs to 16 residues. The germline V and J ends were trimmed by 4 bases and 2 bases, with 15 bases remaining between them. CDR3 nucleotides: TGTGCCAGCAGTTCAGGGGCAGGGAGAGGCAATCAGCCCCAGCATTTT. It specifies CASSSGAGRGNQPQHF.

The chain joins TRBV7-9 to TRBJ1-4; D is perhaps TRBD1 (6 bases). Trimming left V 1 base short and J 8 bases short, with 11 bases between. This CDR3 is 14 amino acids long. In germline, CDR1 is SEHNR, CDR2 FQNEAQ (reference sequence). CDR3 protein: CASSLDGGGEKLFF. CDR3 in DNA: TGTGCCAGCAGCTTAGACGGGGGCGGGGAAAAACTGTTTTTT.

The gene calls are TRBV19 and TRBJ1-3; a weak D match, TRBD1 (5 bases). CDR3 length equals 12 residues. In germline, CDR1 is LNHDA, CDR2 SQIVND (reference sequence). Trimming took off 7 bases at V and 8 bases at J, with 12 bases between the two ends. CDR3 sequence reads: CASNSRADTIYF. The CDR3 nucleotides are TGTGCCAGTAATTCCAGGGCGGACACCATATATTTT.

The gene calls are TRBV30 and TRBJ2-1; 11 bases map to TRBD2. Germline V CDR1 and CDR2: GTSNPN, SVGIG (reference sequence). V gave up 2 bases and J gave up 0 bases; unmatched junction bases: 0. This CDR3 contains 15 residues. Here the CDR3 reads CAWSTSGSSYNEQFF. CDR3 in DNA: TGTGCCTGGAGTACTAGCGGGAGCTCCTACAATGAGCAGTTCTTC.

This rearrangement joins TRBV5-1 to TRBJ1-4, with TRBD1 as a possible D gene (5 bases). Germline loops: CDR1 SGHRS, CDR2 YFSETQ. V lost 2 bases and J 3 bases, leaving 14 bases between the germline ends. The CDR3 totals 16 residues. CDR3 in DNA: TGCGCCAGCAGCTTAAGCTTCAGGGAACCTAATGAAAAACTGTTTTTT. Residues: CASSLSFREPNEKLFF.

This sequence joins TRBV27 and TRBJ2-7; D ambiguous. CDR1 is MNHEY, CDR2 SMNVEV, per germline (reference sequence). Trimming stripped 0 bases from V and 0 bases from J, with 6 bases between. The CDR3 consists of 14 residues. CDR3 in DNA: TGTGCCAGCAGTTTATCTCCCCACTCCTACGAGCAGTACTTC. This encodes CASSLSPHSYEQYF.

This chain uses TRBV4-1 with TRBJ1-1, with unresolved D. The CDR3 totals 16 residues. Germline CDR1 and CDR2: MGHRA and YSYEKL. V gave up 4 bases and J gave up 3 bases, with 18 bases separating them. This CDR3 is CASSPRTTVLYTEAFF. For the CDR3, the DNA is TGCGCCAGCAGCCCCAGGACGACGGTCCTATACACTGAAGCTTTCTTT.

The V and J genes are TRBV7-9 and TRBJ2-7, with D possibly matching TRBD1 (6 bases). V dropped 5 bases and J dropped 4 bases, with 21 bases sitting between them. Germline-derived CDR1 and CDR2 are SEHNR and FQNEAQ (reference sequence). CDR3 length equals 16 residues. The CDR3 is CASSRSAGQFRYEQYF. CDR3 nucleotide sequence: TGTGCCAGCAGCCGAAGTGCTGGACAGTTCCGGTACGAGCAGTACTTC.

V is TRBV18 and J is TRBJ1-4; possibly TRBD1 for D (5 bases). Germline V gene sequence: CDR1 KGHSH, CDR2 LQKENI. The CDR3 consists of 14 residues. Trimming pared 2 bases from V and 5 bases from J, leaving 9 bases between. Here the CDR3 DNA reads TGTGCCAGCTCACCAACAGGCAGGAATGAAAAACTGTTTTTT. The encoded protein is CASSPTGRNEKLFF. Complete variable domain (other parts from reference TRBV18 and TRBJ1-4): NAGVMQNPRHLVRRRGQEARLRCSPMKGHSHVYWYRQLPEEGLKFMVYLQKENIIDESGMPKERFSAEFPKEGPSILRIQQVVRGDSAAYFCASSPTGRNEKLFFGSGTQLSVL.